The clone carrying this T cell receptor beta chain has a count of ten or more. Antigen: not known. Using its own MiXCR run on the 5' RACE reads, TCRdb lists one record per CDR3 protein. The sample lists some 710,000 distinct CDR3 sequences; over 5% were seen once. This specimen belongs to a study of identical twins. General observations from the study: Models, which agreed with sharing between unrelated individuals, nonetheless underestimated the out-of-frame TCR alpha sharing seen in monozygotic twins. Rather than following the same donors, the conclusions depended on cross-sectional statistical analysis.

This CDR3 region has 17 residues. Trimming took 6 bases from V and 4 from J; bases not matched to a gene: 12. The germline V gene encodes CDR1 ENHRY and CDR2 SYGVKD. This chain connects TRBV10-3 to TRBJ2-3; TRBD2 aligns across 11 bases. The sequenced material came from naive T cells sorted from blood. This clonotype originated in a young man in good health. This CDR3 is CAIRPQLAGVFADTQYF. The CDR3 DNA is TGTGCCATCAGGCCTCAACTAGCGGGAGTTTTCGCAGATACGCAGTATTTT.